This is a list of T cell receptor beta chains from one sample in a study of cytomegalovirus exposure and HLA in healthy donors. Assay: immunoSEQ multiplex PCR; the TCRdb copy retains only in-frame clones and omits some. Of 150,000 or so clones listed, over 60% are singletons. Material for sequencing was PBMCs. The receptors stem from a man aged 40-55 years in good health and CMV-seropositive. The CDR3 runs from the conserved cysteine through the conserved F or W. The D gene is left open where the match is weak. Expanded clones are given a class, and other clones once, few, many or no size at all.

>TRBV10-3|once|TRBD2|TRBJ2-3
CAIRGTSGSKKTDTQYF
TGTGCCATCAGGGGGACTAGCGGGAGTAAGAAAACAGATACGCAGTATTTT
>TRBV9|-|TRBD2|TRBJ2-1
CASSTAGLAYPEQLF
TGTGCCAGCAGCACAGCGGGACTAGCCTACCCTGAGCAGCTCTTC
>TRBV27|few|-|TRBJ2-7
CASRTLVGEQYF
TGTGCCAGCAGGACTCTCGTGGGCGAGCAGTACTTC
>TRBV5-1|few|TRBD2|TRBJ2-7
CASSLVLGTSGSRAYEQYF
TGCGCCAGCAGCTTGGTATTGGGGACTAGCGGGAGCCGGGCCTACGAGCAGTACTTC
>TRBV19|-|-|TRBJ2-7
CATARVGEQYF
TGTGCCACCGCCCGGGTGGGCGAGCAGTACTTC
>TRBV6-5|few|-|TRBJ1-1
CASSRTGTPLGEAFF
TGTGCCAGCAGTCGGACCGGGACACCCTTAGGTGAAGCTTTCTTT
>TRBV2|-|-|TRBJ1-2
CASSAGKLGYTF
TGTGCCAGCAGTGCCGGCAAACTAGGCTACACCTTC
>TRBV28|few|TRBD1|TRBJ1-1
CASSTTGQMNTEAFF
TGTGCCAGCAGCACTACGGGACAGATGAACACTGAAGCTTTCTTT
>TRBV9|-|TRBD1|TRBJ1-2
CASSVERDRAGGYTF
TGTGCCAGCAGCGTAGAAAGGGACAGGGCGGGTGGCTACACCTTC
>TRBV21-1|few|-|TRBJ1-4
CASSTRQPNEKLFF
TGTGCCAGCAGCACGCGACAGCCCAATGAAAAACTGTTTTTT
>TRBV5-1|-|TRBD1|TRBJ2-1
CASSFPGQGSNEQFF
TGCGCCAGCAGCTTTCCCGGACAGGGGAGTAATGAGCAGTTCTTC
>TRBV9|-|-|TRBJ1-6
CASSAYRDTSPLHF
TGTGCCAGCAGCGCATACAGGGATACTTCACCCCTCCACTTT
>TRBV13|-|TRBD1|TRBJ1-4
CASSAGTGHGGLFF
TGTGCCAGCAGCGCCGGGACAGGACATGGGGGACTGTTTTTT
>TRBV10-3|-|-|TRBJ2-3
CAISDRGDTQYF
TGTGCCATCAGTGACAGGGGAGATACGCAGTATTTT
>TRBV11-2|-|TRBD2|TRBJ2-7
CASTSERESNEQYF
TGTGCCAGCACCAGCGAGCGGGAGTCGAACGAGCAGTACTTC
>TRBV5-6|few|-|TRBJ2-5
CASSLGLVAVGYF
TGTGCCAGCAGCTTGGGACTAGTTGCAGTGGGGTACTTC
>TRBV11-2|-|TRBD2|TRBJ2-7
CASSPVGTSGRFKQYF
TGTGCCAGCAGCCCCGTGGGGACTAGCGGGAGATTCAAGCAGTACTTC
>TRBV19|-|TRBD2|TRBJ2-1
CASSIASGYYNEQFF
TGTGCCAGTAGTATCGCTAGCGGATACTACAATGAGCAGTTCTTC
>TRBV28|-|-|TRBJ2-5
CASSSSGTRGTQYF
TGTGCCAGCAGTTCCTCCGGGACTCGGGGGACCCAGTACTTC
>TRBV28|-|-|TRBJ2-3
CASSFWSRGSTDTQYF
TGTGCCAGCAGTTTTTGGTCCAGGGGAAGCACAGATACGCAGTATTTT
>TRBV14|few|-|TRBJ2-7
CASSPHSGGQYF
TGTGCCAGCAGCCCCCACTCCGGAGGACAGTACTTC
>TRBV5-4|-|-|TRBJ1-4
CASSKTIRGRF
TGTGCCAGCAGCAAAACGATCAGAGGGAGGTTT
>TRBV6-5|few|-|TRBJ1-1
CASTEQGLNTEAFF
TGTGCCAGCACAGAACAGGGATTGAACACTGAAGCTTTCTTT
>TRBV6-1|-|-|TRBJ1-2
CAIFGGNFNYGYTF
TGTGCCATCTTCGGAGGAAATTTTAACTATGGCTACACCTTC
>TRBV25-1|-|-|TRBJ1-3
CASRRDNSGNTIYF
TGTGCCAGCAGGAGGGACAACTCTGGAAACACCATATATTTT
>TRBV28|few|TRBD1|TRBJ1-1
CASSLSQDRVGTEAFF
TGTGCCAGCAGTTTATCCCAGGACAGGGTGGGCACTGAAGCTTTCTTT
>TRBV21-1|-|-|TRBJ2-7
CASSKKLAGRGKYF
TGTGCCAGCAGCAAAAAACTGGCAGGGAGGGGAAAGTACTTC